Below are 7 T cell receptor beta chains sequenced from a single sample in a study of regulatory T cells in long-lasting Graves disease (dated by TCRdb to 2020 to 2023). The time point label on this specimen signifies: newly diagnosed GD, antithyroid drugs for less than 3 months. RNA was extracted from PBMCs in TRIzol for both TCR sequencing and RNA sequencing. Preparation of the library involved multiplex PCR. TCRdb lists the instrument as Illumina HiSeq 4000. iRepertoire HTBI primers and Arm-PCR amplification of CDR3 regions were used to construct TCR beta libraries. The public reads were reanalyzed by TCRdb: fastp trimming at Q25, MiXCR alignment, in-frame beta chains only. Each CDR3 protein appears once, grouped with its most common genes and DNA. The sample profile shows about 620,000 distinct CDR3 sequences; under 20% of them were found once. The top ten constitute 18% of the sample. The data also belong to a second study, concerning T cells in Graves' hyperthyroidism and ophthalmopathy.

Sample: peripheral blood mononuclear cells (PBMCs), taken at new diagnosis, from a patient treated with antithyroid drugs. Receptors were obtained from a woman between 25 and 40 years old with Graves disease. Donor details come from another sample of the same person, matched by shared clones.

This clonotype has ten or more counts. The gene calls are TRBV20-1 and TRBJ1-2; D gene unclear. This CDR3 region has 12 residues. Between the trimmed V and J ends, which lost 7 bases and 0 bases, there was a span of 9 bases. Germline assignment: CDR1 DFQATT and CDR2 SNEGSKA (reference sequence). The CDR3 nucleotides read TGCAGTGTTGGGCGGACTAACTATGGCTACACCTTC. Protein: CSVGRTNYGYTF.

This clonotype was counted at least ten times. The chain links TRBV5-1 to TRBJ2-3; 7 bases agree with TRBD1. Germline assignment: CDR1 SGHRS and CDR2 YFSETQ. The CDR3 runs to 15 residues. The trim removed 3 bases at V and 8 bases at J, leaving 12 bases unmatched. The CDR3 region is CASSWDSPPGGTQYF. Written as DNA, the CDR3 is TGCGCCAGCAGCTGGGACAGCCCTCCTGGGGGTACGCAGTATTTT. Complete variable domain (other parts from reference TRBV5-1 and TRBJ2-3): KAGVTQTPRYLIKTRGQQVTLSCSPISGHRSVSWYQQTPGQGLQFLFEYFSETQRNKGNFPGRFSGRQFSNSRSEMNVSTLELGDSALYLCASSWDSPPGGTQYFGPGTRLTVL.

The table lists this clonotype with many counts. This chain uses TRBV27 with TRBJ2-7; 9 nucleotides agree with TRBD1. This CDR3 has 15 residues. Germline V lookup: CDR1 MNHEY, CDR2 SMNVEV (reference sequence). The trim removed 2 bases at V and 2 bases at J, leaving 4 bases unmatched. DNA for the CDR3: TGTGCCAGCAGTTTAAGAGGGACAGGGACCTACGAGCAGTACTTC. It translates to CASSLRGTGTYEQYF.

This clonotype came up many times. The V and J genes are TRBV2 and TRBJ2-2; no clear D gene. Germline V gene sequence: CDR1 SNHLY, CDR2 FYNNEI. The CDR3 is 16 amino acids. V was cut by 4 bases and J by 0 bases, with 12 bases left in between. The CDR3 DNA sequence: TGTGCCAGCAGTGGGCAGACTTACACGAACACCGGGGAGCTGTTTTTT. This translates into CASSGQTYTNTGELFF.

This clonotype was recorded many times. The chain links TRBV7-9 to TRBJ2-5; TRBD1 agrees at 8 bases. The CDR3 runs 12 residues. Per germline, CDR1 SEHNR and CDR2 FQNEAQ (reference sequence). Trimming cost V 10 bases and J 2 bases; bases outside gene matches: 3. The CDR3 here is CAMGQAQETQYF. Written as DNA, the CDR3 is TGTGCCATGGGACAGGCTCAAGAGACCCAGTACTTC.

The chain is built from TRBV6-1 and TRBJ2-5, with TRBD1 identical over 7 bases. V was pared by 7 bases and J by 2 bases, with 10 bases of the junction left unmatched. This CDR3 is 15 amino acids long. Germline V gives CDR1 MNHNS, CDR2 SASEGT. The CDR3: CASIRHRGPQETQYF. CDR3 coding DNA: TGTGCCAGCATCAGGCACAGGGGCCCTCAAGAGACCCAGTACTTC.

This clonotype was seen a few times. V and J are TRBV19 and TRBJ1-2, with 8 bases aligning to TRBD1. Germline CDR1 reads LNHDA; CDR2 reads SQIVND (reference sequence). The V segment lost 7 bases and the J segment 2 bases; nucleotides outside the gene matches: 12. This CDR3 region has 16 residues. This CDR3 is CASNNLYRGNNYGYTF. CDR3 nucleotide sequence: TGTGCCAGTAACAACCTATACAGGGGGAACAACTATGGCTACACCTTC.